These 31 T cell receptor beta chains share one sample of origin, sequenced in a study of blood T cell repertoires in COVID-19. Sequencing was performed with immunoSEQ multiplex PCR; in TCRdb, only in-frame clones are kept and a portion is missing. The sample records approximately 150,000 clones, around 85% being singletons. Sequenced material: peripheral blood. Source of these receptors: a human donor in a cohort sampled during active COVID-19.

The chain recombines TRBV30 with TRBJ2-2; no firm D call. V shed 2 bases and J shed 5 bases, with 9 bases lying between them. Germline CDR1 and CDR2: GTSNPN and SVGIG (reference sequence). This CDR3 spans 13 amino acids. The CDR3 coding sequence is TGTGCCTGGAGTAATCTGCGGACCGGGGAGCTGTTTTTT. Amino acid sequence: CAWSNLRTGELFF. The full variable domain, with the rest looked up from reference TRBV30 and TRBJ2-2, is SQTIHQWPATLVQPVGSPLSLECTVEGTSNPNLYWYRQAAGRGLQLLFYSVGIGQISSEVPQNLSASRPQDRQFILSSKKLLLSDSGFYLCAWSNLRTGELFFGEGSRLTVL.

The chain carries TRBV4-3 and TRBJ2-5; D gene uncertain. The CDR3 length is 15 residues. In germline, CDR1 is LGHNA, CDR2 YSLEER. Trimming removed 0 bases at V and 1 base at J, with 9 bases between. CDR3 amino acids: CASSQEGTVQETQYF. In DNA form, the CDR3 reads TGCGCCAGCAGCCAAGAGGGCACGGTCCAAGAGACCCAGTACTTC.

This clone has only a few counts. The chain links TRBV11-3 to TRBJ2-1; 9 bases align to TRBD1. Germline V gene sequence: CDR1 SGHNT, CDR2 YENEEA. The CDR3 spans 15 residues. Trimming cost V 5 bases and J 6 bases; bases outside gene matches: 8. The DNA for the CDR3 is TGTGCCAGCAGCGCGGGGACAGGGTACCTCAATGAGCAGTTCTTC. Protein: CASSAGTGYLNEQFF.

This sequence joins TRBV9 and TRBJ2-2; 12 nucleotides align to TRBD2. V lost 2 bases and J lost 7; bases outside the gene matches: 3. This CDR3 region has 15 residues. In germline, CDR1 is SGDLS, CDR2 YYNGEE. The CDR3 DNA sequence: TGTGCCAGCAGCGTTCTAGCGGGAGGGGTCGGGGAGCTGTTTTTT. Encoded protein: CASSVLAGGVGELFF.

This clone has a single count. V and J are TRBV7-2 and TRBJ2-2; weak D call: TRBD2 (5 bases). This CDR3 spans 17 amino acids. The germline gives CDR1 SGHTA, CDR2 FQGNSA. V lost 6 bases, J lost 4 bases, and 21 bases lay in between. This CDR3 is CASSSPIGGLLTGELFF. The CDR3, as DNA: TGTGCCAGCAGTTCACCTATCGGCGGGCTGCTCACCGGGGAGCTGTTTTTT.

This chain connects TRBV7-8 to TRBJ2-5; 8 nucleotides align to TRBD2. The V gene end was trimmed by 5 bases and the J gene end by 5 bases; junction bases not matched to a gene: 16. Germline lookup yields CDR1 SGHVS and CDR2 FQNEAQ. CDR3 length: 17 amino acids. CDR3 sequence (DNA): TGTGCCAGCAGCAGGGCCGGGACTAGGGCGATACGGGAGACCCAGTACTTC. Its translation: CASSRAGTRAIRETQYF.

This clone was seen just once. The chain recombines TRBV19 with TRBJ2-1, with 12 bases fitting TRBD2. CDR1 is LNHDA and CDR2 is SQIVND in the germline V gene (reference sequence). The CDR3 length is 15 residues. Trimming took 6 bases from V and 8 from J; bases not matched to a gene: 8. The CDR3 DNA sequence: TGTGCCAGTAGGGAGACTAGCGGGAGTAGGCATGAGCAGTTCTTC. Its protein product is CASRETSGSRHEQFF.

V usage is TRBV6-5 and J usage is TRBJ2-7; 16 bases match TRBD2. CDR3 size: 15 residues. Germline trimming cut 5 bases from V and 8 bases from J; bases unmatched to any gene: 6. The V gene's germline CDR1 is MNHEY and CDR2 SVGAGI. CDR3 DNA: TGTGCCAGCAGTCCCGGGACTAGCGGGAGGGAGAAGCAGTACTTC. It translates to CASSPGTSGREKQYF.

J is TRBJ1-4 and V is TRBV6-2 or TRBV6-3; 9 nucleotides agree with TRBD1. Germline-derived CDR1 and CDR2 are MNHEY and SVGEGT. This CDR3 has 15 amino acids. With V trimmed by 0 bases and J by 8 bases, 4 bases remained unmatched. In DNA, the CDR3 is TGTGCCAGCAGTTACTCGAGTACAGGGGGCGAAAAACTGTTTTTT. Translated: CASSYSSTGGEKLFF.

This chain connects TRBV2 to TRBJ2-7, with D possibly TRBD2 on 5 matching bases. V was pared by 6 bases and J by 2 bases, with 17 bases between. This CDR3 spans 15 amino acids. In germline, CDR1 is SNHLY, CDR2 FYNNEI. This CDR3 is CASRSPPAAAYEQYF. In DNA form, the CDR3 reads TGTGCCAGCAGGAGCCCCCCAGCGGCAGCCTACGAGCAGTACTTC.

This clone appeared a single time. The rearrangement uses TRBV28 and TRBJ1-2, with D perhaps matching TRBD1 (5 bases). Trimming cost V 8 bases and J 5 bases, with 12 bases left between them. The CDR3 runs 12 residues. Germline V lookup: CDR1 MDHEN, CDR2 SYDVKM. The CDR3 nucleotides are TGTGCCAGCGGGGCAGGGCAGTATGGCTACACCTTC. It yields the protein CASGAGQYGYTF.

The rearrangement joins TRBV15 to TRBJ2-7, with 10 bases that match TRBD2. V dropped 1 base and J dropped 0; count of bases not matched to a gene: 0. This CDR3 is built from 15 residues. In germline, CDR1 is LNHNV, CDR2 YYDKDF (reference sequence). The CDR3 here is CATSRASGGSYEQYF. CDR3 bases: TGTGCCACCAGCAGAGCTAGCGGGGGCTCCTACGAGCAGTACTTC.

The chain couples TRBV10-3 to TRBJ2-1; tentatively, D is TRBD2 (6 bases). Looked up from germline, CDR1 is ENHRY and CDR2 is SYGVKD. This CDR3 has 15 residues. Trimming cost V 0 bases and J 9 bases, with 15 bases left between them. The CDR3 reads CAISESTRDSREQFF. The CDR3 DNA sequence: TGTGCCATCAGTGAGTCGACTCGGGACTCCCGTGAGCAGTTCTTC.

The chain has TRBV2 and TRBJ1-5; D call uncertain. CDR1 and CDR2 (germline): SNHLY, FYNNEI. Trimming took 3 bases from V and 7 from J, leaving 19 bases between them. The CDR3 sequence is 16 residues long. The CDR3 nucleotides are TGTGCCAGCAGTGAGGGAGGATTCGGGGATTTGCAGCCCCAGCATTTT. Amino acid sequence: CASSEGGFGDLQPQHF.

This chain connects TRBV11-2 to TRBJ1-5, with 7 nucleotides matching TRBD1. Losses at the gene ends were 5 bases for V and 3 bases for J; bases not matched to a gene: 13. Germline V gives CDR1 SGHAT, CDR2 FQNNGV. CDR3 length: 17 residues. Here the CDR3 DNA reads TGTGCCAGCAGCCCATTCCGGGACAGAAAATCCAATCAGCCCCAGCATTTT. It translates to CASSPFRDRKSNQPQHF.

In its sample, this clone was seen a few times. The gene calls are TRBV18 and TRBJ2-7, with D perhaps matching TRBD2 (6 bases). In germline, CDR1 is KGHSH, CDR2 LQKENI. This CDR3 has 16 amino acids. V was clipped by 6 bases and J by 6 bases, with 24 bases between them. The CDR3: CASSPRGRETLGEQYF. The DNA for the CDR3 is TGTGCCAGCTCTCCCCGGGGTCGGGAGACCTTGGGCGAGCAGTACTTC.

The CDR3 sequence: CSALGLAEYNEQFF. In DNA form, the CDR3 reads TGCAGCGCCTTGGGACTAGCGGAATACAATGAGCAGTTCTTC. V and J are TRBV29-1 and TRBJ2-1; 11 bases are a match to TRBD2. Germline trimming cut 7 bases from V and 4 bases from J; bases unmatched to any gene: 6. Germline V CDR1 and CDR2: SQVTM, ANQGSEA. This CDR3 has 14 amino acids.

The chain links TRBV2 to TRBJ2-1; 8 nucleotides match TRBD2. The germline V gene has CDR1 SNHLY and CDR2 FYNNEI. The CDR3 runs 16 residues. Losses at the gene ends were 2 bases for V and 4 bases for J; bases not matched to a gene: 7. DNA of the CDR3: TGTGCCAGCAGTGAATATACTAGCGGATTTTACAATGAGCAGTTCTTC. Its protein product is CASSEYTSGFYNEQFF.

The chain joins TRBV29-1 to TRBJ2-5; 7 positions agree with TRBD1. J gave up 5 bases and V 4 bases, and 7 bases lay outside the gene matches. The CDR3 has 13 amino acids. Germline CDR1 and CDR2: SQVTM and ANQGSEA. The CDR3 loop reads CSVARTGGETQYF. The CDR3 DNA reads as TGCAGCGTTGCCCGGACAGGTGGTGAGACCCAGTACTTC.

A single count supports this clone. The chain employs TRBV7-2 and TRBJ2-3, with 7 positions matching TRBD2. CDR1 and CDR2 (germline): SGHTA, FQGNSA. Trimming cost V 4 bases and J 3 bases; bases outside gene matches: 10. This CDR3 is built from 16 residues. CDR3 DNA sequence: TGTGCCAGCAGCTCCCGGGAGCGGGGTGTGACAGATACGCAGTATTTT. Encoded protein: CASSSRERGVTDTQYF.

The chain is built from TRBV9 and TRBJ1-2; D not certain. In germline, CDR1 is SGDLS, CDR2 YYNGEE. V dropped 4 bases and J dropped 4 bases, with 14 bases sitting between them. This CDR3 contains 14 residues. CDR3 region: CASSSEMVSYGYTF. The CDR3 DNA reads as TGTGCCAGCAGCTCCGAGATGGTTAGCTATGGCTACACCTTC.

This clone was seen a handful of times. The chain combines TRBV15 with TRBJ2-5; D is perhaps TRBD2 (6 bases). CDR1 and CDR2 (germline): LNHNV, YYDKDF (reference sequence). The length of the CDR3 is 12 residues. The V and J ends lost 5 bases and 3 bases respectively, with 7 bases between them. The CDR3 loop reads CATSWTKETQYF. The CDR3 bases are TGTGCCACCAGCTGGACTAAAGAGACCCAGTACTTC.

The V and J genes are TRBV2 and TRBJ2-3, with a tentative D call TRBD2 (6 bases). This CDR3 is built from 16 residues. V lost 4 bases and J 5 bases, leaving 19 bases between the germline ends. Germline CDR1 reads SNHLY; CDR2 reads FYNNEI. In nucleotides, the CDR3 is TGTGCCAGCAGTGTACATCCCCGGGGAGGCGAAGATACGCAGTATTTT. Residues: CASSVHPRGGEDTQYF.

The chain has TRBV29-1 and TRBJ2-3, with 7 bases aligning to TRBD2. With V trimmed by 8 bases and J by 2 bases, 13 bases remained unmatched. The CDR3 spans 15 residues. Per the germline V gene, CDR1 is SQVTM and CDR2 is ANQGSEA. The CDR3 is CSISRSGAATDTQYF. The CDR3 DNA sequence: TGCAGCATAAGTAGAAGCGGGGCTGCCACAGATACGCAGTATTTT.

The chain recombines TRBV27 with TRBJ1-6, with D maybe TRBD1 (5 bases). Looked up from germline, CDR1 is MNHEY and CDR2 is SMNVEV (reference sequence). Trimming stripped 1 base from V and 8 bases from J, with 12 bases between. The CDR3 totals 15 residues. The CDR3 DNA follows: TGTGCCAGCAGTTTATATGCGGCGGGGGATTCACCCCTCCACTTT. Translation: CASSLYAAGDSPLHF.

A remark on this clone: Other DNA sequences within the sample encode an identical CDR3. The chain carries TRBV7-2 and TRBJ2-5; 15 bases map to TRBD2. CDR1 is SGHTA, CDR2 FQGNSA, per germline. V trimming: 5 bases; J trimming: 2 bases; junction bases outside the gene matches: 3. This CDR3 spans 16 amino acids. CDR3 sequence reads: CASSPGLAGGQETQYF. CDR3 nucleotide sequence: TGTGCCAGCAGCCCGGGACTAGCGGGGGGACAAGAGACCCAGTACTTC.

The V call is TRBV7-9, the J call TRBJ1-1; D is possibly TRBD1 (5 bases). Trimming removed 4 bases from V and 1 base from J, with 13 bases in between. The germline gives CDR1 SEHNR, CDR2 FQNEAQ (reference sequence). The CDR3 is 15 residues long. The CDR3 nucleotides are TGTGCCAGCAGCTCACCAGACACAGGGAACACTGAAGCTTTCTTT. Protein sequence: CASSSPDTGNTEAFF.

About this clone: Other nucleotide sequences from this sample produce the same CDR3. The rearrangement uses TRBV30 and TRBJ1-5, with D possibly matching TRBD1 (6 bases). CDR1 GTSNPN and CDR2 SVGIG come from the germline V gene (reference sequence). The CDR3 has 16 residues. Trimming cost V 2 bases and J 1 base, with 15 bases left between them. DNA of the CDR3: TGTGCCTGGAGTCCGGAGACAGGCCGCAGCAATCAGCCCCAGCATTTT. Translation gives CAWSPETGRSNQPQHF. The full variable domain, in which reference TRBV30 and TRBJ1-5 provide the parts outside the CDR3, is SQTIHQWPATLVQPVGSPLSLECTVEGTSNPNLYWYRQAAGRGLQLLFYSVGIGQISSEVPQNLSASRPQDRQFILSSKKLLLSDSGFYLCAWSPETGRSNQPQHFGDGTRLSIL.

The chain links TRBV5-4 to TRBJ2-7; D is uncertain. This CDR3 spans 14 amino acids. V lost 0 bases, J lost 0 bases, and 7 bases lay in between. CDR1 and CDR2 from the germline V gene are SGHNT and YYREEE (reference sequence). The DNA of the CDR3 is TGTGCCAGCAGCTTGGATGTGCGCTCCTACGAGCAGTACTTC. Its translation: CASSLDVRSYEQYF.

The chain employs TRBV6-2 or TRBV6-3 and TRBJ1-5, with D possibly matching TRBD1 (5 bases). CDR1 and CDR2 (germline): MNHEY, SVGEGT. The germline V and J ends were trimmed by 2 bases and 7 bases, with 12 bases remaining between them. The CDR3 runs 14 residues. The CDR3 DNA reads TGTGCCAGCAGTTACGGGGGGAGGGGCCAGCCCCAGCATTTT. Translating gives CASSYGGRGQPQHF.

The chain uses TRBV24-1 and TRBJ2-5, with D possibly being TRBD2 (5 bases). Germline V gene sequence: CDR1 KGHDR, CDR2 SFDVKD. CDR3 length: 16 amino acids. V lost 1 base and J lost 1, with 12 bases in between. CDR3 region: CATSDFAEGSQETQYF. As DNA, the CDR3 is TGTGCCACCAGTGATTTCGCAGAGGGATCCCAAGAGACCCAGTACTTC.